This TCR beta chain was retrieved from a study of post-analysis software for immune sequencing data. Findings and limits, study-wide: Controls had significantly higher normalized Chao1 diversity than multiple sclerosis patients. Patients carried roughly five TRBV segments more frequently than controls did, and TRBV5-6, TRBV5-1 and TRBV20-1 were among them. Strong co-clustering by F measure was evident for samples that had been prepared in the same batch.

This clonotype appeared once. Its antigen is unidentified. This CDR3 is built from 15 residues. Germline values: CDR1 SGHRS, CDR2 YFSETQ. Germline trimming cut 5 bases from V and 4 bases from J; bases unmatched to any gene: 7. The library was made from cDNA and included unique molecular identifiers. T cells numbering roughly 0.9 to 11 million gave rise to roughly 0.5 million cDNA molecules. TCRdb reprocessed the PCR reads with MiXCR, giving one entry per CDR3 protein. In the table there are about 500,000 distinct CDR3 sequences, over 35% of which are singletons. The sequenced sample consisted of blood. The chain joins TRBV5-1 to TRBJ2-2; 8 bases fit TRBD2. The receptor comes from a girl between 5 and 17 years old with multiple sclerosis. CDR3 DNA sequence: TGCGCCAGCAGTGTGATGAGCGGGGGCACCGGGGAGCTGTTTTTT. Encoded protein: CASSVMSGGTGELFF.